The 7 T cell receptor beta chains listed next were all sequenced from one sample in a study of blood T cell repertoires in COVID-19. The data were produced by immunoSEQ multiplex PCR, yet TCRdb's version contains in-frame clones alone and is incomplete. The sample shows 60,000 to 70,000 clones, 65% to 90% of them seen only once. Material for sequencing was peripheral blood. All receptors derive from a woman aged 60 to 75 with acute or convalescent COVID-19.

The sample holds one count of this clone. The gene calls are TRBV7-6 and TRBJ1-3, with 7 positions matching TRBD1. Germline V lookup: CDR1 SGHVS, CDR2 FNYEAQ. This CDR3 contains 17 residues. V was pared by 5 bases and J by 3 bases, with 13 bases of the junction left unmatched. The CDR3 sequence is CASSPRPQGLFGNTIYF. CDR3 sequence (DNA): TGTGCCAGCAGCCCGAGACCACAGGGGTTATTTGGAAACACCATATATTTT.

A single count supports this clone. The chain recombines TRBV10-3 with TRBJ2-3, with a weak D call TRBD1 (6 bases). Germline CDR1 and CDR2: ENHRY and SYGVKD. This CDR3 region has 13 residues. Trimming pared 10 bases from V and 3 bases from J, leaving 14 bases between. The CDR3 spells CASKSTGTDTQYF. The DNA of the CDR3 is TGTGCCAGCAAGTCAACAGGGACAGATACGCAGTATTTT.

The chain carries TRBV12-3 or TRBV12-4 and TRBJ2-3; D is perhaps TRBD2 (5 bases). The V end lost 5 bases, the J end lost 8 bases, and 11 bases lay between the germline ends. The CDR3 has 12 residues. CDR3 nucleotide sequence: TGTGCCAGCAGTCCCGGGATGAGTACGCAGTATTTT. This codes for CASSPGMSTQYF.

This chain connects TRBV5-5 to TRBJ1-5; D perhaps matches TRBD1 (5 bases). This CDR3 spans 16 amino acids. Trimming took off 7 bases at V and 0 bases at J, with 17 bases between the two ends. The germline CDR1 and CDR2 sequences are SGHKS and YYEKEE (reference sequence). CDR3 DNA: TGTGCCAGCCCTTGGGGCGGCATACCTAGCAATCAGCCCCAGCATTTT. Translated: CASPWGGIPSNQPQHF. The complete variable domain, with remaining parts taken from reference TRBV5-5 and TRBJ1-5, reads DAGVTQSPTHLIKTRGQQVTLRCSPISGHKSVSWYQQVLGQGPQFIFQYYEKEERGRGNFPDRFSARQFPNYSSELNVNALLLGDSALYLCASPWGGIPSNQPQHFGDGTRLSIL.

The chain joins TRBV3-1 (or the pseudogene TRBV3-2) to TRBJ2-1; TRBD2 agrees at 12 bases. Trimming took 6 bases from V and 0 from J; bases not matched to a gene: 9. The CDR3 contains 18 residues. The germline CDR1 and CDR2 sequences are LGHDT and YNNKEL (reference sequence). The CDR3 here is CASSLNGLAGISYNEQFF. The CDR3 region has the DNA TGTGCCAGCAGTCTAAACGGACTAGCGGGAATCTCCTACAATGAGCAGTTCTTC.

In this sample, this clone turned up once. The V call is TRBV7-3, the J call TRBJ1-5, with a possible D match to TRBD1 (6 bases). Trimming left V 7 bases short and J 0 bases short, with 13 bases between. CDR1 and CDR2 from the germline V gene are SGHTA and FQGTGA. The CDR3 consists of 15 residues. The CDR3 sequence: CASTFRTDSNQPQHF. In nucleotides, the CDR3 is TGTGCCAGCACCTTCCGGACAGATAGCAATCAGCCCCAGCATTTT.

The genes are TRBV7-9 and TRBJ1-4; 8 nucleotides match TRBD1. J was trimmed by 3 bases and V by 1 base; bases with no gene match: 7. The germline V gene encodes CDR1 SEHNR and CDR2 FQNEAQ (reference sequence). The CDR3 is 17 amino acids. CDR3 region: CASSLDAGGGPNEKLFF. CDR3 nucleotides: TGTGCCAGCAGCTTAGATGCAGGGGGCGGCCCTAATGAAAAACTGTTTTTT.